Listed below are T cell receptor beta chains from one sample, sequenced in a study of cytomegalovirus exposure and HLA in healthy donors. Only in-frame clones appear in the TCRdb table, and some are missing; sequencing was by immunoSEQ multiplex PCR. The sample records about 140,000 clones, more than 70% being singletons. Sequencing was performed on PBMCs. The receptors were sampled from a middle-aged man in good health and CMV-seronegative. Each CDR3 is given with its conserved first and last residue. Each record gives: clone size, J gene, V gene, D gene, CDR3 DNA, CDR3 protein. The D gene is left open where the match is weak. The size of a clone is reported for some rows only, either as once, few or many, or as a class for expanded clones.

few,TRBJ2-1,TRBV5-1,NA,TGCGCCAGCAGCATTCTTGGCCCCAGCTCCTACAATGAGCAGTTCTTC,CASSILGPSSYNEQFF
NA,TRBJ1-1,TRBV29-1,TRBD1,TGCAGCGTTGAAGGGGACAGGGTAGTTTCCCGGGCTTTCTTT,CSVEGDRVVSRAFF
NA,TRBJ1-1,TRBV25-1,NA,TGTGCCAGCAGTGAATATCCCTTGGCAGGCCGTGAAGCTTTCTTT,CASSEYPLAGREAFF
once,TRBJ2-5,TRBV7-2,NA,TGTGCCAGCAGCAAGGGACTCTCGGAGACCCAGTACTTC,CASSKGLSETQYF
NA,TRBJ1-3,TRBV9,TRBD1,TGTGCCAGCAGCAGACAGGGGGCGCGTGGAAACACCATATATTTT,CASSRQGARGNTIYF
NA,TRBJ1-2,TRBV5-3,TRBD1,TGTGCCAGAAGCTTGAGACAGGGGGCAACAGGCTACACCTTC,CARSLRQGATGYTF
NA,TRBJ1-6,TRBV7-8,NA,TGTGCCAGCAGCTTAAAGTTCGAGTCACCCCTCCACTTT,CASSLKFESPLHF
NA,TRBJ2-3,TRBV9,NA,TGTGCCAGCAGCACCCCTAGCGTGAGCACAGATACGCAGTATTTT,CASSTPSVSTDTQYF
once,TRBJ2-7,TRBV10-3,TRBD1,TGTGCCATCCAAGCTAGGACAGGCGACTACGAGCAGTACTTC,CAIQARTGDYEQYF
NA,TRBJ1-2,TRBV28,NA,TGTGCCAGCAGTTTATATAGTACAATGAGGGGCTACACCTTC,CASSLYSTMRGYTF
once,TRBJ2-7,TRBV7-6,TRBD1,TGTGCCAGCAGCCAGAACAGGGGGCAGGGTGAGCAGTACTTC,CASSQNRGQGEQYF
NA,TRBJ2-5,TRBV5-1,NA,TGCGCCAGCAGCTTGGAGGGACTGCGGGAGACCCAGTACTTC,CASSLEGLRETQYF
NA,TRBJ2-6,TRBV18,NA,TGTGCCAGCTCACCAATAACAGGGTCTGGGGCCAACGTCCTGACTTTC,CASSPITGSGANVLTF
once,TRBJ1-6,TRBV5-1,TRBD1,TGCGCCAGCAGCTTGGCGGGGACAGAATATAATTCACCCCTCCACTTT,CASSLAGTEYNSPLHF
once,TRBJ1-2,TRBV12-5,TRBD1,TGTGCTAGTGGTTTGGAGCCCGGGACAGGCTATAACTATGGCTACACCTTC,CASGLEPGTGYNYGYTF
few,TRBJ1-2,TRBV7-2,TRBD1,TGTGCCAGCAGCTCCGGACAGGGCTATGGCTACACCTTC,CASSSGQGYGYTF
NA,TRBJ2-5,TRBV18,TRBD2,TGTGCCAGCTCACCAAAGATAGCGGGGGAGGAGACCCAGTACTTC,CASSPKIAGEETQYF
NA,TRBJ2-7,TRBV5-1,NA,TGCGCCAGCAGCGAAGGAGCTTCCTACGAGCAGTACTTC,CASSEGASYEQYF
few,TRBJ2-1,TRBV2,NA,TGTGCCAGCCGAGACACCGAAAACTACAATGAGCAGTTCTTC,CASRDTENYNEQFF
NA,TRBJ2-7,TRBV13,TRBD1,TGTGCCAGCAGCGGTCGGGACAGGGCCTACGAGCAGTACTTC,CASSGRDRAYEQYF
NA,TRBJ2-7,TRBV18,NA,TGTGCCAGCTCATCGGACAGTTACGAGCAGTACTTC,CASSSDSYEQYF
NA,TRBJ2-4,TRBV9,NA,TGTGCCAGCAGCGTAGATTGGAGCAAAAACATTCAGTACTTC,CASSVDWSKNIQYF
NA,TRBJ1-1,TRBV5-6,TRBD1,TGTGCCAGCAGCTTGCTCACTGGACAGGGCCTGAACACTGAAGCTTTCTTT,CASSLLTGQGLNTEAFF